The entry below describes one TCR beta chain. Its target is unknown. This sample stems from a study of vaccination and CD4 T cells after COVID-19. Turning to the study itself: Blood was drawn a median 72 days post second dose, range 14 to 241. Overlapping peptides covering the spike proteins of SARS-CoV-2, HCoV-NL63, HCoV-OC43 and HCoV-229E were added to stimulate cells.

Treatment defined: roughly ten-day PBMC culture with coronavirus spike peptide pools or control peptides (ViraFEST assay). Pre-COVID-19 pandemic sampling (2011-2018) yielded the unexposed donor's CD4+ T cells. The J segment lost 0 bases and the V segment lost 4 bases, leaving 9 bases of the junction unmatched. The CDR3 runs 18 residues. CDR1 and CDR2 (germline): SGHTA, FQGNSA. Cultured CD4+ T cells had their DNA profiled by the Oncomine TCR Beta short-read assay. TCRdb re-derived calls from the PCR reads in MiXCR, one entry per CDR3 protein. The sample consists of roughly 7,600 distinct CDR3 sequences, 35% to 40% of them appearing once.

The V gene is TRBV7-2, the J gene TRBJ2-4; 10 nucleotides line up with TRBD2. This clonotype was obtained from a human donor in good health. The material sequenced was CD4+ T cells from blood, cultured in vitro. CDR3 sequence reads: CASSSMRTSGGAKNIQYF. Written as DNA, the CDR3 is TGTGCCAGCAGCTCGATGAGGACTAGCGGAGGAGCCAAAAACATTCAGTACTTC.